These 16 T cell receptor beta chains were sequenced from one sample in a study of T cell repertoires in cytomegalovirus infection. TCRdb re-analysed the reads in MiXCR, keeping a single row per CDR3 protein. Here the sample spans some 680,000 distinct CDR3 sequences, roughly a third being singletons. Sequencing used PBMCs. The source is a human donor in good health (CMV status not recorded). Some clones in this sample may be carry-over from other donors' samples.

This chain joins TRBV19 and TRBJ2-7; 10 nucleotides agree with TRBD2. The length of the CDR3 is 15 residues. Germline trimming cut 5 bases from V and 3 bases from J; bases unmatched to any gene: 7. From germline, CDR1 is LNHDA and CDR2 SQIVND (reference sequence). The CDR3 region has the DNA TGTGCCAGTAGTCCCACTAGCGGGACGAACTACGAGCAGTACTTC. Encoded protein: CASSPTSGTNYEQYF.

This clonotype has a count of ten or more. The rearrangement uses TRBV7-9 and TRBJ1-6, with no clear D. Trimming left V 5 bases short and J 8 bases short, with 10 bases between. Germline CDR1 and CDR2: SEHNR and FQNEAQ (reference sequence). The CDR3 runs to 13 residues. CDR3 sequence: CASSTDGDSPLHF. DNA of the CDR3: TGTGCCAGCAGCACGGACGGGGATTCACCCCTCCACTTT.

This sequence joins TRBV10-3 and TRBJ2-6; no reliable D call. V shed 1 base and J shed 1 base, with 5 bases lying between them. The length of the CDR3 is 15 residues. Germline loops: CDR1 ENHRY, CDR2 SYGVKD. CDR3 loop: CAISEYTSGANVLTF. CDR3 nucleotides: TGTGCCATCAGTGAGTACACTTCTGGGGCCAACGTCCTGACTTTC.

J is TRBJ2-7 and V is TRBV29-1, with D perhaps matching TRBD1 or TRBD2 (6 bases each). Germline lookup yields CDR1 SQVTM and CDR2 ANQGSEA. CDR3 length: 13 amino acids. V was clipped by 7 bases and J by 7 bases, with 20 bases between them. The CDR3 nucleotides are TGCAGCGCAATAGGGGGGAACTACCTAGAGCAGTACTTC. Translated, it gives CSAIGGNYLEQYF.

This clonotype was recorded a few times. The J gene is TRBJ2-5, the V gene TRBV25-1; D is tentatively TRBD1 or TRBD2 (7 bases each). The CDR3 contains 15 residues. Between the trimmed V and J ends, which lost 8 bases and 1 base, there was a span of 17 bases. Germline CDR1 is MGHDK and CDR2 is SYGVNS. CDR3 coding DNA: TGTGCCAGCTCCGGGGGGACAGAGGCCCAAGAGACCCAGTACTTC. It yields the protein CASSGGTEAQETQYF.

As to this clonotype: One end of the junction fails to match germline, which may point to a read error. The CDR3 here is CASSLEGASGHYNEQFF. CDR3 coding DNA: TGTGCCAGCAGCCTAGAGGGGGCTAGCGGGCACTACAATGAGCAGTTCTTC. The V gene is TRBV4-1, the J gene TRBJ2-1, with TRBD2 as a possible D gene (8 bases). This CDR3 has 17 amino acids. Germline V gives CDR1 MGHRA, CDR2 YSYEKL.

This clonotype was detected only a few times. This chain connects TRBV6-1 to TRBJ2-7; 9 bases are shared with TRBD2. After removal of 5 bases from V and 3 bases from J, the junction contained 5 bases not matched to a gene. This CDR3 is built from 14 residues. The germline V gene has CDR1 MNHNS and CDR2 SASEGT. This chain's CDR3 is CASSWGLAGYEQYF. In nucleotides, the CDR3 is TGTGCCAGCAGTTGGGGACTAGCCGGCTACGAGCAGTACTTC.

This rearrangement joins TRBV7-8 to TRBJ1-1; weak D call: TRBD1 (5 bases). The germline CDR1 and CDR2 sequences are SGHVS and FQNEAQ. The CDR3 sequence is 14 residues long. Deletions cut 5 bases from V and 5 bases from J, with 15 bases between. CDR3 coding DNA: TGTGCCAGCAGCCCGCTCAGGGTGGGGACTGAAGCTTTCTTT. Translated, it gives CASSPLRVGTEAFF.

V gene TRBV30 combines with J gene TRBJ1-5; TRBD1 matches 9 bases. V was clipped by 5 bases and J by 5 bases; unmatched bases: 10. The germline V gene encodes CDR1 GTSNPN and CDR2 SVGIG (reference sequence). This CDR3 spans 15 amino acids. The CDR3 coding sequence is TGTGCCTGGCGTAGTGGGACAGGGCCCTATCAGCCCCAGCATTTT. Its translation is CAWRSGTGPYQPQHF.

The V and J genes are TRBV29-1 and TRBJ1-5, with 7 positions matching TRBD1. V shed 4 bases and J 3 bases; nucleotides not matched to a gene: 6. There are 14 residues in the CDR3. Germline CDR1 SQVTM, CDR2 ANQGSEA. Written as DNA, the CDR3 is TGCAGCGTTGGGGAGACAGGGATCAATCAGCCCCAGCATTTT. This sequence encodes CSVGETGINQPQHF. Using reference TRBV29-1 and TRBJ1-5 for the parts outside the CDR3, the full variable domain is SAVISQKPSRDICQRGTSLTIQCQVDSQVTMMFWYRQQPGQSLTLIATANQGSEATYESGFVIDKFPISRPNLTFSTLTVSNMSPEDSSIYLCSVGETGINQPQHFGDGTRLSIL.

This clonotype was counted a few times. The chain employs TRBV7-2 and TRBJ2-7; 8 bases fit TRBD2. J lost 2 bases, V lost 1 base, and 4 bases had no gene match. Germline CDR1 and CDR2: SGHTA and FQGNSA. The CDR3 has 15 amino acids. CDR3 coding DNA: TGTGCCAGCAGCTTAGAGGTCGGGGGGGCCTACGAGCAGTACTTC. This sequence encodes CASSLEVGGAYEQYF.

This sequence joins TRBV4-1 and TRBJ1-2; D uncertain. The CDR3 sequence is 11 residues long. Germline CDR1 and CDR2: MGHRA and YSYEKL. V gave up 0 bases and J gave up 8 bases, with 4 bases separating them. The CDR3 DNA sequence: TGCGCCAGCAGCCAAGATAGGGGCTACACCTTC. Protein product: CASSQDRGYTF.

About this clonotype: At one boundary the junction diverges from the germline segment, which might be a read error. In DNA form, the CDR3 reads TGCAGCGTTCAAGACTTCACAGATACGCAGTATTTT. Amino acids: CSVQDFTDTQYF. J is TRBJ2-3 and V is TRBV29-1, with unresolved D. The CDR3 length is 12 residues. Germline CDR1 reads SQVTM; CDR2 reads ANQGSEA.

This clonotype has a handful of counts. The gene calls are TRBV7-6 and TRBJ2-5; either TRBD1 or TRBD2 may fit D (5 bases each). Germline-derived CDR1 and CDR2 are SGHVS and FNYEAQ. The ends were cut back, 3 bases at V and 1 base at J, with 18 bases in the middle. The CDR3 sequence is 17 residues long. CDR3 sequence reads: CASSFSPGPRTQETQYF. CDR3 nucleotides: TGTGCCAGCAGCTTCTCCCCGGGACCAAGGACCCAAGAGACCCAGTACTTC. The variable domain in full, completed from reference TRBV7-6 and TRBJ2-5, reads GAGVSQSPRYKVTKRGQDVALRCDPISGHVSLYWYRQALGQGPEFLTYFNYEAQQDKSGLPNDRFSAERPEGSISTLTIQRTEQRDSAMYRCASSFSPGPRTQETQYFGPGTRLLVL.

In its sample, this clonotype was seen many times. The V gene is TRBV7-6, the J gene TRBJ2-2, with D maybe TRBD1 (6 bases). Germline V gives CDR1 SGHVS, CDR2 FNYEAQ. V lost 1 base and J lost 4, with 10 bases in between. The CDR3 totals 15 residues. DNA of the CDR3: TGTGCCAGCAGCTTAGGAGCAGGGGCCACCGGGGAGCTGTTTTTT. It is translated as CASSLGAGATGELFF.

This chain uses TRBV7-8 with TRBJ2-5; 9 nucleotides line up with TRBD1. This CDR3 region has 14 residues. CDR1 is SGHVS and CDR2 is FQNEAQ in the germline V gene. Unmatched junction bases numbered 3, after V lost 5 bases and J lost 2 bases. This CDR3 reads CASSRTGDQETQYF. The CDR3 coding sequence is TGTGCCAGCAGCCGGACAGGGGATCAAGAGACCCAGTACTTC. Full variable domain (remainder filled in from reference TRBV7-8 and TRBJ2-5): GAGVSQSPRYKVAKRGQDVALRCDPISGHVSLFWYQQALGQGPEFLTYFQNEAQLDKSGLPSDRFFAERPEGSVSTLKIQRTQQEDSAVYLCASSRTGDQETQYFGPGTRLLVL.